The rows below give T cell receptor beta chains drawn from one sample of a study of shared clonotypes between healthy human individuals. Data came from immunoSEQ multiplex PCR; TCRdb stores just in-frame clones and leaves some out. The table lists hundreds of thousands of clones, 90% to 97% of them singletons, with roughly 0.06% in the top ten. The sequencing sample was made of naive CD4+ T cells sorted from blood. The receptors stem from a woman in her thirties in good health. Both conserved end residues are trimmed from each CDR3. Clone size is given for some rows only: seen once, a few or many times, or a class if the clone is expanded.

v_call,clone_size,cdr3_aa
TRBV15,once,ATSRGPGAYTEAF
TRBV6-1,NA,ASSVQITSSGNTIY
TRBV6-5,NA,ASTSRRERNTIY
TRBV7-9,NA,ASSPTGGDEKLF
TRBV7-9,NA,ASSTKPRTGGAVSGYT
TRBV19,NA,ASSMRNEKLF
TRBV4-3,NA,ASSLGTELSYEQY
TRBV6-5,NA,ASSWTGPDYGYT
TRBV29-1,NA,SVSDRAYEQY
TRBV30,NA,AWGDRNGRGNEQF
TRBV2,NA,ASSGRTALTEAF
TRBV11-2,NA,ASSLPPSGGPSEQY
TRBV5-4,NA,ASSGPGLEETQY
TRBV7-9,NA,ASTRTDSPLH
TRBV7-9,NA,ASSLEVWGADTEAF
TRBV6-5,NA,ASSYQEEYGYT
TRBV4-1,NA,ASSQGPGETDTQY
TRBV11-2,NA,ASRPPPGQGWYEQY
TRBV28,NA,ASRLGTSGGRHTQY
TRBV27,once,ASGGADGSTDTQY
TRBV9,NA,ASSPSGGFYEQY
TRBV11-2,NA,ASSPGVREKLF
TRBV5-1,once,ASSLSVTGELF
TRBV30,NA,AWTGQETQY
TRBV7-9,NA,ASSLGEQETQY
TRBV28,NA,ASSLDGSPYEQY
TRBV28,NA,ASSLEEGARGYGYT
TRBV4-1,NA,ASSQDRGAKVGTGELF
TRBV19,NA,ASSMDRWGTGELF
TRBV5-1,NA,ASRPGLTNTGELF
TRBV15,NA,ATSSFDRGQGYT
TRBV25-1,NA,ASGLAGGPTGELF
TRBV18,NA,ASSPTSGSSYEQY
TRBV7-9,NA,ASSSGTSGRAGYEQY
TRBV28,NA,ASSSLSPRGFEQY
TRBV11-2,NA,ASSLQGGALTHYEQY
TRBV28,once,ASSLFQRSQY
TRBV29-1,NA,SVGAASYEQY
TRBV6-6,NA,ASRPRTGVDYGYT
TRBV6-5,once,ASSYSIGQGEKLF
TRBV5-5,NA,ASSLAQDEYGYT
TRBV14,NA,ASSRRGETQY
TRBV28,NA,ASRNSGRGQY
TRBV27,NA,ASGQGYNYGYT